The present T cell receptor beta chain was sequenced within a study of Ad26.COV2.S vaccination and SARS-CoV-2 variants. Study details: The study gave Ad26.COV2.S intramuscularly, once or twice 56 days apart.

Per the germline V gene, CDR1 is MDHEN and CDR2 is SYDVKM. The CDR3 has 14 residues. Trimming took off 6 bases at V and 2 bases at J, with 13 bases between the two ends. The sample's treatment: 15 to 20 received Ad26.COV2.S at low or high dose, single or two shots; several received placebo; per-sample allocation not given. Specimen acquisition occurred on day 63 following the initial vaccine or placebo injection. Only in-frame clones appear in the TCRdb table, and some are missing; sequencing was by immunoSEQ multiplex PCR. The repertoire has 430,000 or so clones, 90% of them found once; the top ten carry roughly an eighth.

V and J are TRBV28 and TRBJ1-2; no reliable D call. This receptor was taken from a person aged 18-60 years who received the Ad26.COV2.S COVID-19 vaccine or a placebo. The source was peripheral blood, collected in a trial of Ad26.COV2.S vaccine versus placebo. As DNA, the CDR3 is TGTGCCAGCAGCTTCCCCCGCCCGAACTATGGCTACACCTTC. Residues: CASSFPRPNYGYTF.